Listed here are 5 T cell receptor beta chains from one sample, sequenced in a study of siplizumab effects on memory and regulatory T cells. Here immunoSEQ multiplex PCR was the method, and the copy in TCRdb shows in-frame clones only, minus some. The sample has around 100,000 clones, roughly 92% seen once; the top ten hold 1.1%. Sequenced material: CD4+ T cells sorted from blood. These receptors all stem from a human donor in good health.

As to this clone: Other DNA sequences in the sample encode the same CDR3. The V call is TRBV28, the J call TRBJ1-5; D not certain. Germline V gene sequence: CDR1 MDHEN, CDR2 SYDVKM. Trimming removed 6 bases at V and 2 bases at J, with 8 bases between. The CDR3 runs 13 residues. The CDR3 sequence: CASRLQGNQPQHF. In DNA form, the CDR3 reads TGTGCCAGCAGGCTACAAGGCAATCAGCCCCAGCATTTT.

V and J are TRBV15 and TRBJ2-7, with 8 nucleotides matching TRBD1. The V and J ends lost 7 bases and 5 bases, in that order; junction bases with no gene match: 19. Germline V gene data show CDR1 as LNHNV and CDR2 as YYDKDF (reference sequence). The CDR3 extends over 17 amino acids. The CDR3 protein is CATIIPPSGQGPDEQYF. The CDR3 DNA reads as TGTGCCACCATCATACCCCCTTCCGGACAGGGACCCGACGAGCAGTACTTC. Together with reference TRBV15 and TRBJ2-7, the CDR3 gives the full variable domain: DAMVIQNPRYQVTQFGKPVTLSCSQTLNHNVMYWYQQKSSQAPKLLFHYYDKDFNNEADTPDNFQSRRPNTSFCFLDIRSPGLGDTAMYLCATIIPPSGQGPDEQYFGPGTRLTVT.

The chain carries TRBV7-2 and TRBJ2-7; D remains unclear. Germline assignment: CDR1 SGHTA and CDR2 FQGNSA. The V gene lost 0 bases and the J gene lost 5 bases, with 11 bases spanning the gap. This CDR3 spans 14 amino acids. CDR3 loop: CASSLAGWAHEQYF. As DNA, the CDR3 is TGTGCCAGCAGCTTAGCGGGGTGGGCCCACGAGCAGTACTTC. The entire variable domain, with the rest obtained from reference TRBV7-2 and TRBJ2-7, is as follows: GAGVSQSPSNKVTEKGKDVELRCDPISGHTALYWYRQSLGQGLEFLIYFQGNSAPDKSGLPSDRFSAERTGGSVSTLTIQRTQQEDSAVYLCASSLAGWAHEQYFGPGTRLTVT.

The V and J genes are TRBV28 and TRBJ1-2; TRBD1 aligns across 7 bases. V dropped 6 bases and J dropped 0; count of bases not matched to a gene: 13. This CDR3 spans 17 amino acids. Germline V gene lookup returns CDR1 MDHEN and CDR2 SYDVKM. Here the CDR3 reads CASSPTFGRGANYGYTF. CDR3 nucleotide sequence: TGTGCCAGCAGCCCTACTTTTGGCAGGGGGGCTAACTATGGCTACACCTTC.

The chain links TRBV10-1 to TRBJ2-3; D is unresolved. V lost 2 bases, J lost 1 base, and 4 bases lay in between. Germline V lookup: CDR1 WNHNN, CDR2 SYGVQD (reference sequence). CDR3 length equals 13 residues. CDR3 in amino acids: CASSEAGTDTQYF. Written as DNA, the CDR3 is TGCGCCAGCAGTGAGGCGGGCACAGATACGCAGTATTTT.